These 20 T cell receptor beta chains were all obtained from the same sample, sequenced in a study of vaccination effects on CD4 cells after COVID-19. Under the ViraFEST assay, PBMC were stimulated with viral peptide pools so that antigen-specific CD4+ T cells expanded. Sequencing was performed afterwards. CD4+ T cells were isolated after around 10 days of culture. Sometime from March through December 2020, the person acquired a SARS-CoV-2 infection that PCR confirmed. These receptors have no identified antigens. Measured with immunoSEQ multiplex PCR; TCRdb has only the in-frame clones, and not every one. In the table there are 25,000 to 35,000 clones, 72% of which are singletons. The sequenced sample was CD4+ T cells from PBMCs cultured with a peptide pool, obtained before COVID-19 vaccination. These receptors came from a human donor who had a prior SARS-CoV-2 infection.

The chain has TRBV3-1 (or the pseudogene TRBV3-2) and TRBJ2-1; 7 bases fit TRBD2. The ends lost 6 bases at V and 10 bases at J; junction bases unmatched: 15. The germline gives CDR1 LGHDT, CDR2 YNNKEL (reference sequence). The CDR3 is made up of 15 amino acids. CDR3 residues: CASSPWTSWEGEQFF. In DNA form, the CDR3 reads TGTGCCAGCAGTCCCTGGACTAGTTGGGAGGGGGAGCAGTTCTTC.

V and J are TRBV15 and TRBJ2-5; D possibly matches TRBD1 or TRBD2 (5 bases each). V lost 7 bases, J lost 5 bases, and 11 bases lay in between. The germline V gene has CDR1 LNHNV and CDR2 YYDKDF (reference sequence). The length of the CDR3 is 12 residues. CDR3 loop: CATNREGETQYF. In DNA, the CDR3 is TGTGCCACCAACCGAGAGGGGGAGACCCAGTACTTC. Drawing the rest from reference TRBV15 and TRBJ2-5, the complete variable domain is DAMVIQNPRYQVTQFGKPVTLSCSQTLNHNVMYWYQQKSSQAPKLLFHYYDKDFNNEADTPDNFQSRRPNTSFCFLDIRSPGLGDTAMYLCATNREGETQYFGPGTRLLVL.

DNA of the CDR3: TGCAGCGTTGCCCGACAGGGCGCCGGGGAGCTGTTTTTT. Translated, it gives CSVARQGAGELFF. This sequence joins TRBV29-1 and TRBJ2-2; 7 bases are shared with TRBD1. This CDR3 is 13 amino acids long. In germline, CDR1 is SQVTM, CDR2 ANQGSEA. J lost 6 bases, V lost 4 bases, and 5 bases had no gene match.

This clone has only one observation. This chain links TRBV6-5 with TRBJ2-4, with D perhaps matching TRBD1 (6 bases). This CDR3 contains 13 residues. Germline CDR1 and CDR2: MNHEY and SVGAGI. V was trimmed by 8 bases and J by 8 bases, leaving 16 bases between them. The CDR3 here is CASLLGGNYIQYF. The CDR3 bases are TGTGCCAGCCTTCTAGGGGGTAACTACATTCAGTACTTC.

J is TRBJ1-3 and V is TRBV2; D is ambiguous. Germline V lookup: CDR1 SNHLY, CDR2 FYNNEI. V shed 3 bases and J shed 4 bases, with 4 bases lying between them. The CDR3 has 12 amino acids. DNA for the CDR3: TGTGCCAGCAGTGAGTCGGGAAACACCATATATTTT. Amino acid sequence: CASSESGNTIYF.

The chain employs TRBV11-2 and TRBJ2-3; TRBD2 agrees at 9 bases. Germline CDR1 and CDR2: SGHAT and FQNNGV. The CDR3 has 18 residues. Trimming cost V 4 bases and J 3 bases; bases outside gene matches: 14. The CDR3 nucleotides read TGTGCCAGCAGCTCCCTTAATAGCGGGAGTCTGGGAACAGATACGCAGTATTTT. Protein: CASSSLNSGSLGTDTQYF. Full variable domain (outside the CDR3, taken from reference TRBV11-2 and TRBJ2-3): EAGVAQSPRYKIIEKRQSVAFWCNPISGHATLYWYQQILGQGPKLLIQFQNNGVVDDSQLPKDRFSAERLKGVDSTLKIQPAKLEDSAVYLCASSSLNSGSLGTDTQYFGPGTRLTVL.

A single count supports this clone. The rearrangement uses TRBV7-2 and TRBJ2-3; D is perhaps TRBD2 (5 bases). The CDR3 is made up of 15 amino acids. The V end was cut by 6 bases, the J end by 6 bases, with 19 bases between. Germline CDR1 SGHTA, CDR2 FQGNSA. CDR3 sequence (DNA): TGTGCCAGCAGATCCCAACTAGTGGGGTGGGATACGCAGTATTTT. It specifies CASRSQLVGWDTQYF.

The CDR3 bases are TGTGCCAGCAGTTACTCGGTAGAACAATCCTACAATGAGCAGTTCTTC. This sequence encodes CASSYSVEQSYNEQFF. The chain combines TRBV6-2 or TRBV6-3 with TRBJ2-1, with D unresolved. The CDR3 has 16 amino acids. V lost 0 bases to trimming and J lost 1 base, with 10 bases between them. CDR1 MNHEY and CDR2 SVGEGT come from the germline V gene.

This chain uses TRBV7-2 with TRBJ1-2; 9 positions agree with TRBD1. The V gene end was trimmed by 4 bases and the J gene end by 5 bases; junction bases not matched to a gene: 11. Per germline, CDR1 SGHTA and CDR2 FQGNSA. This CDR3 is built from 16 residues. CDR3 region: CASSSLRQGVFYGYTF. The CDR3 DNA follows: TGTGCCAGCAGCTCCTTGAGACAGGGGGTGTTTTATGGCTACACCTTC.

This chain links TRBV5-8 with TRBJ2-2, with unresolved D. Germline CDR1 and CDR2: SGHTS and YDEGEE. V lost 4 bases, J lost 1 base, and 11 bases lay in between. The CDR3 spans 15 residues. CDR3 region: CASSPLGVNTGELFF. CDR3 coding DNA: TGTGCCAGCAGCCCGCTAGGCGTGAACACCGGGGAGCTGTTTTTT. The variable domain in full, with the rest retrieved from reference TRBV5-8 and TRBJ2-2, is EAGVTQSPTHLIKTRGQQATLRCSPISGHTSVYWYQQALGLGLQFLLWYDEGEERNRGNFPPRFSGRQFPNYSSELNVNALELEDSALYLCASSPLGVNTGELFFGEGSRLTVL.

The V gene is TRBV6-1, the J gene TRBJ2-3; tentatively, D is TRBD2 (7 bases). With 2 bases removed from V and 6 bases from J, the gap between germline ends came to 15 bases. Germline lookup yields CDR1 MNHNS and CDR2 SASEGT. The CDR3 spans 15 residues. CDR3 sequence: CASSERWGGQDTQYF. The DNA of the CDR3 is TGTGCCAGCAGTGAACGGTGGGGGGGCCAGGATACGCAGTATTTT.

This clone was seen only a few times. The rearrangement joins TRBV11-3 to TRBJ1-1; 9 nucleotides match TRBD1. The junction had 6 bases not matched to a gene; V was cut back by 3 bases and J by 4 bases. The CDR3 is made up of 15 amino acids. Germline assignment: CDR1 SGHNT and CDR2 YENEEA. DNA of the CDR3: TGTGCCAGCAGCTTCAGGGGACAGGGTGTCACTGAAGCTTTCTTT. Protein product: CASSFRGQGVTEAFF.

This clone showed up just a few times. This chain connects TRBV15 to TRBJ2-1; D is perhaps TRBD2 (7 bases). Germline values: CDR1 LNHNV, CDR2 YYDKDF (reference sequence). This CDR3 is 16 amino acids long. Trimming took off 2 bases at V and 9 bases at J, with 20 bases between the two ends. CDR3 loop: CATSRQGGAEAGEQFF. The CDR3 DNA reads TGTGCCACCAGCAGACAAGGGGGGGCGGAGGCGGGTGAGCAGTTCTTC.

CDR3 coding DNA: TGTGCCAGCCAGCGGGATAGCACAGATACGCAGTATTTT. Translated: CASQRDSTDTQYF. The chain employs TRBV12-3 or TRBV12-4 and TRBJ2-3, with 7 bases that match TRBD2. Losses at the gene ends were 8 bases for V and 0 bases for J; bases not matched to a gene: 2. The CDR3 is made up of 13 amino acids.

The genes are TRBV7-2 and TRBJ1-1, with D tentatively TRBD1 (5 bases). This CDR3 comprises 15 residues. Trimming took off 2 bases at V and 3 bases at J, with 13 bases between the two ends. In germline, CDR1 is SGHTA, CDR2 FQGNSA. The CDR3 sequence: CASSLYRPRDTEAFF. The CDR3 DNA sequence: TGTGCCAGCAGCTTATACCGACCCAGGGACACTGAAGCTTTCTTT.

The CDR3 loop is CASSQTPAPPDTQYF. The CDR3 DNA follows: TGTGCCAGCAGCCAGACCCCTGCCCCCCCCGATACGCAGTATTTT. The V call is TRBV7-9, the J call TRBJ2-3; D not certain. CDR1 is SEHNR, CDR2 FQNEAQ, per germline (reference sequence). This CDR3 is built from 15 residues. V was pared by 5 bases and J by 6 bases, with 18 bases between.

This chain links TRBV7-9 with TRBJ2-3; 8 bases agree with TRBD2. The V gene end was trimmed by 2 bases and the J gene end by 2 bases; junction bases not matched to a gene: 6. The length of the CDR3 is 16 residues. Germline V gene lookup returns CDR1 SEHNR and CDR2 FQNEAQ (reference sequence). The CDR3 region is CASSLSGGRITDTQYF. CDR3 DNA sequence: TGTGCCAGCAGCTTATCCGGCGGGAGGATCACAGATACGCAGTATTTT.

This clone was observed once. The rearrangement uses TRBV3-1 (or the pseudogene TRBV3-2) and TRBJ1-6; D is possibly TRBD1 (6 bases). The CDR3 is 15 amino acids. V was trimmed by 3 bases and J by 4 bases, leaving 10 bases between them. Germline V lookup: CDR1 LGHDT, CDR2 YNNKEL (reference sequence). The CDR3 loop reads CASSQWGRYNSPLHF. The CDR3 DNA follows: TGTGCCAGCAGCCAGTGGGGGCGTTATAATTCACCCCTCCACTTT.

The chain's CDR3 is CASSLGIGGQETQYF. CDR3 nucleotide sequence: TGCGCCAGCAGCTTGGGTATAGGCGGCCAAGAGACCCAGTACTTC. This rearrangement joins TRBV5-1 to TRBJ2-5; D remains ambiguous. CDR1 SGHRS and CDR2 YFSETQ come from the germline V gene. V was shortened by 0 bases and J by 1 base, with 10 bases between the two germline ends. The CDR3 is 15 residues long.

CDR3 sequence (DNA): TGTGCTCTGACAGGGCCTGGGGCCAACGTCCTGACTTTC. It specifies CALTGPGANVLTF. J is TRBJ2-6 and V is TRBV7-7; 7 bases match TRBD1. Germline V lookup: CDR1 SSHAT, CDR2 FNYEAQ (reference sequence). The CDR3 loop spans 13 amino acids.